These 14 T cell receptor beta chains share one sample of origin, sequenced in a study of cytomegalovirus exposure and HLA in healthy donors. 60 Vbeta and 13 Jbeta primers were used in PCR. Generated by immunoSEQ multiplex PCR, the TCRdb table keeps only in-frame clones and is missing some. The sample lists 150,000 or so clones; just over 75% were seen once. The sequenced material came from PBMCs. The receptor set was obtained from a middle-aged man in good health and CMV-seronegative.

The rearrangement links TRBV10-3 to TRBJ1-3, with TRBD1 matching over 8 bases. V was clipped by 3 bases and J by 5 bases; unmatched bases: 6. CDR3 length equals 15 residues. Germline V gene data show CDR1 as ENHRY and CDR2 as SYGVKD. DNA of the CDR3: TGTGCCATCAGTGACGACAGGGGATATAGAAACACCATATATTTT. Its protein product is CAISDDRGYRNTIYF.

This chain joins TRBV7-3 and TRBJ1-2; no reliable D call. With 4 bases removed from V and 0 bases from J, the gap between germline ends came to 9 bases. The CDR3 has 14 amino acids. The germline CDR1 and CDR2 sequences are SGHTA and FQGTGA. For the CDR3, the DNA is TGTGCCAGCAGCTACAGAATTTCTAACTATGGCTACACCTTC. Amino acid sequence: CASSYRISNYGYTF.

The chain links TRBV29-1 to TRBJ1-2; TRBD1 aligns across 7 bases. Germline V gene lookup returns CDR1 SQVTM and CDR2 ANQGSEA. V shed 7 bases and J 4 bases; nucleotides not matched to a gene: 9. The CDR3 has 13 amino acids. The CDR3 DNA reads TGCAGCGCCGAACGGACAGGCCTCTATGGCTACACCTTC. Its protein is CSAERTGLYGYTF.

The CDR3 loop is CASSPGPSGALGTQYF. CDR3 nucleotide sequence: TGTGCCAGCAGCCCAGGGCCTAGCGGGGCCCTGGGGACCCAGTACTTC. V is TRBV7-9 and J is TRBJ2-5, with 9 bases aligning to TRBD2. V dropped 5 bases and J dropped 7; count of bases not matched to a gene: 14. CDR1 is SEHNR, CDR2 FQNEAQ, per germline (reference sequence). There are 16 residues in the CDR3.

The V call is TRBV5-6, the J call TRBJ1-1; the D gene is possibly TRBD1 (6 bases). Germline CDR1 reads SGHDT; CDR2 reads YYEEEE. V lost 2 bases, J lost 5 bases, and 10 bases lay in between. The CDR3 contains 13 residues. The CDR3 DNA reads TGTGCCAGCAGCTTTGGGAGGGGGACTGAAGCTTTCTTT. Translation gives CASSFGRGTEAFF.

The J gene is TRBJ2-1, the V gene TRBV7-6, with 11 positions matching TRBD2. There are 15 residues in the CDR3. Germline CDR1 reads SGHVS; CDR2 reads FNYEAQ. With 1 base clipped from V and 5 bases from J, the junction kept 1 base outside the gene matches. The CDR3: CASSLVAGGNNEQFF. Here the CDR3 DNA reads TGTGCCAGCAGCTTAGTAGCGGGAGGGAACAATGAGCAGTTCTTC.

This chain's CDR3 is CASKLGHPSGNTIYF. CDR3 coding DNA: TGTGCCAGCAAATTGGGACACCCCTCTGGAAACACCATATATTTT. The chain uses TRBV2 and TRBJ1-3; a possible D gene is TRBD1 (6 bases). The germline V gene encodes CDR1 SNHLY and CDR2 FYNNEI. The CDR3 is made up of 15 amino acids. Trimming cost V 7 bases and J 0 bases, with 13 bases left between them.

Written as DNA, the CDR3 is TGTGCCAGCAGCAATAGACTAGCAGCTTACAATGAGCAGTTCTTC. Translated: CASSNRLAAYNEQFF. The V gene is TRBV7-8, the J gene TRBJ2-1, with 7 positions matching TRBD2. V shed 5 bases and J 4 bases; nucleotides not matched to a gene: 8. The germline gives CDR1 SGHVS, CDR2 FQNEAQ. The CDR3 extends over 15 amino acids. The full variable domain, completed using reference TRBV7-8 and TRBJ2-1, is GAGVSQSPRYKVAKRGQDVALRCDPISGHVSLFWYQQALGQGPEFLTYFQNEAQLDKSGLPSDRFFAERPEGSVSTLKIQRTQQEDSAVYLCASSNRLAAYNEQFFGPGTRLTVL.

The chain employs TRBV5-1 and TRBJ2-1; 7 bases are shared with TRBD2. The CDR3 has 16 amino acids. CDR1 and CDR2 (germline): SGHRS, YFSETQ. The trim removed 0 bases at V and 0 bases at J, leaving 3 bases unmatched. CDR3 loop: CASSLGGGSSYNEQFF. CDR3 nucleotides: TGCGCCAGCAGCTTGGGCGGCGGGAGCTCCTACAATGAGCAGTTCTTC.

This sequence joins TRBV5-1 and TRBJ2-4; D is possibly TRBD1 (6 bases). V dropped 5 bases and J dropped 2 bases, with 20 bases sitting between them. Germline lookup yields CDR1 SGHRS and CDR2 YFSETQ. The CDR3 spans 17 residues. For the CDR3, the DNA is TGCGCCAGCAGACCACCCTTCACAGGGAAGACCAAAAACATTCAGTACTTC. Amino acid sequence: CASRPPFTGKTKNIQYF.

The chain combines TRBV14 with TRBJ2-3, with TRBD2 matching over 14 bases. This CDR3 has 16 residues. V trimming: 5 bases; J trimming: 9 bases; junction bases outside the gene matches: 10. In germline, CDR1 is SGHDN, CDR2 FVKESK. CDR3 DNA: TGTGCCAGCAGCTTCCCGGGGACTAGCGGGAGAGGCACGCAGTATTTT. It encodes CASSFPGTSGRGTQYF.

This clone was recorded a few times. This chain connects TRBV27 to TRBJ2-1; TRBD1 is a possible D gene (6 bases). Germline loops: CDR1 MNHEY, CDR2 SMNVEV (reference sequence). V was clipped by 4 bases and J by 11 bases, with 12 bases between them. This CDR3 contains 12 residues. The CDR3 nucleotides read TGTGCCAGCAGTTCCGACAGGTACAAGCAGTTCTTC. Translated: CASSSDRYKQFF.

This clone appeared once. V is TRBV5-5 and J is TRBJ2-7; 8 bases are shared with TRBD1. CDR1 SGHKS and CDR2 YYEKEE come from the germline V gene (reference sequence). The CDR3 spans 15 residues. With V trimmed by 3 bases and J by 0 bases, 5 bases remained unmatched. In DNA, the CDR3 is TGTGCCAGCAGCTCGAGGGACAGGCTCTCCTACGAGCAGTACTTC. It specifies CASSSRDRLSYEQYF.

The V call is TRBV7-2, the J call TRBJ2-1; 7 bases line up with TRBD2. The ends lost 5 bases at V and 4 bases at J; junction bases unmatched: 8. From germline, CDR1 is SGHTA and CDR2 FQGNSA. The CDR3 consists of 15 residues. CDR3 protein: CASSPPPGGYNEQFF. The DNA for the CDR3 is TGTGCCAGCAGCCCCCCGCCGGGAGGTTACAATGAGCAGTTCTTC.